This TCR beta chain stems from a study of T cells in Graves' hyperthyroidism and ophthalmopathy. The CDR3 regions of TCR beta were amplified from RNA transcripts. With the HTBI primer set, the TCR CDR3 went through a first round of RT-PCR. TCRdb analysed the multiplex PCR reads with MiXCR anew, one entry per CDR3 protein. The sample includes fewer than 200,000 distinct CDR3 sequences, about 9.4% seen only once; the top ten take about 20%. This CDR3 has 14 amino acids. The germline V and J ends were trimmed by 8 bases and 1 base, with 11 bases remaining between them. CDR1 and CDR2 (germline): SEHNR, FQNEAQ (reference sequence).

The chain is built from TRBV7-9 and TRBJ2-2; possibly TRBD1 or TRBD2 for D (5 bases each). What was sequenced was blood. This receptor was obtained from a woman younger than 30 with Graves' hyperthyroidism that later progressed to Graves' ophthalmopathy. CDR3 protein: CASRDLGNTGELFF. The CDR3 region has the DNA TGTGCCAGCCGGGACCTCGGGAACACCGGGGAGCTGTTTTTT.